This is a list of T cell receptor beta chains from one sample in a study of T cell changes during pregnancy in multiple sclerosis. The method was immunoSEQ multiplex PCR; TCRdb's version includes in-frame clones alone and lacks a portion of them. This sample has over 55,000 clones; around 94% occur once, and the top ten carry about 3%. Here the sequenced sample was CD8+ T cells from peripheral blood mononuclear cells, taken in the third trimester of pregnancy. The receptor set was obtained from a female donor with multiple sclerosis, enrolled in a pregnancy study. CDR3s include the opening cysteine and the closing phenylalanine or tryptophan. The order of the fields is D gene, clone size, V gene, J gene, CDR3 protein, CDR3 DNA. D genes are given only for firm matches. Not every row has a clone size; where given, it reads once, few, many or a size class.

D gene: TRBD2
clone size: -
V gene: TRBV15
J gene: TRBJ2-3
CDR3 protein: CATSRATAGGPGQYF
CDR3 DNA: TGTGCCACCAGCCGAGCCACAGCGGGAGGGCCGGGGCAGTATTTT

D gene: TRBD1
clone size: -
V gene: TRBV7-7
J gene: TRBJ2-5
CDR3 protein: CASSLGGDRGSGETQYF
CDR3 DNA: TGTGCCAGCAGCTTAGGAGGCGACAGGGGTTCGGGTGAGACCCAGTACTTC

D gene: TRBD2
clone size: -
V gene: TRBV4-2
J gene: TRBJ2-1
CDR3 protein: CASSQEPSTSGRAAYNEQFF
CDR3 DNA: TGTGCCAGCAGCCAAGAACCATCGACTAGCGGGAGAGCGGCTTACAATGAGCAGTTCTTC

D gene: TRBD2
clone size: -
V gene: TRBV6-4
J gene: TRBJ2-1
CDR3 protein: CASSVDGTTNEQFF
CDR3 DNA: TGTGCCAGCAGTGTCGACGGGACTACGAATGAGCAGTTCTTC

D gene: TRBD2
clone size: -
V gene: TRBV5-1
J gene: TRBJ2-1
CDR3 protein: CASSYWTSGYNEQFF
CDR3 DNA: TGCGCCAGCAGCTACTGGACTAGCGGTTACAATGAGCAGTTCTTC

D gene: TRBD2
clone size: -
V gene: TRBV4-1
J gene: TRBJ2-1
CDR3 protein: CASSQVTSGNNEQFF
CDR3 DNA: TGCGCCAGCAGCCAAGTAACTAGCGGGAACAATGAGCAGTTCTTC

D gene: TRBD1
clone size: -
V gene: TRBV28
J gene: TRBJ2-3
CDR3 protein: CASSFRGTDTQYF
CDR3 DNA: TGTGCCAGCAGTTTCAGGGGGACAGATACGCAGTATTTT

D gene: TRBD2
clone size: -
V gene: TRBV10-2
J gene: TRBJ2-1
CDR3 protein: CASSEMPTSVSYNEQFF
CDR3 DNA: TGCGCCAGCAGTGAGATGCCTACTAGCGTCTCCTACAATGAGCAGTTCTTC

D gene: TRBD1
clone size: -
V gene: TRBV13
J gene: TRBJ2-7
CDR3 protein: CASSLGGTGLGEQYF
CDR3 DNA: TGTGCCAGCAGCTTAGGCGGGACAGGCTTGGGGGAGCAGTACTTC

D gene: -
clone size: -
V gene: TRBV29-1
J gene: TRBJ1-5
CDR3 protein: CSDQPGDQPQHF
CDR3 DNA: TGCAGCGATCAACCGGGGGATCAGCCCCAGCATTTT

D gene: TRBD1
clone size: -
V gene: TRBV28
J gene: TRBJ2-7
CDR3 protein: CASRDGQGDEQYF
CDR3 DNA: TGTGCCAGCAGGGACGGACAGGGAGACGAGCAGTACTTC

D gene: TRBD2
clone size: -
V gene: TRBV28
J gene: TRBJ2-1
CDR3 protein: CASSSSFLAGGYNEQFF
CDR3 DNA: TGTGCCAGCAGTTCATCGTTCCTAGCGGGAGGGTACAATGAGCAGTTCTTC

D gene: -
clone size: -
V gene: TRBV15
J gene: TRBJ2-7
CDR3 protein: CATSRIEGVKDEQYF
CDR3 DNA: TGTGCCACCAGCAGAATCGAGGGTGTCAAGGACGAGCAGTACTTC

D gene: -
clone size: -
V gene: TRBV5-6
J gene: TRBJ2-1
CDR3 protein: CASSVSSYSYNEQFF
CDR3 DNA: TGTGCCAGCAGCGTCTCTAGTTACTCCTACAATGAGCAGTTCTTC

D gene: TRBD1
clone size: -
V gene: TRBV28
J gene: TRBJ1-5
CDR3 protein: CASSLLTGFASNQPQHF
CDR3 DNA: TGTGCCAGCAGTTTGTTGACAGGGTTTGCGAGCAATCAGCCCCAGCATTTT

D gene: TRBD2
clone size: -
V gene: TRBV5-6
J gene: TRBJ2-7
CDR3 protein: CASSLLDSLSGTPYEQYF
CDR3 DNA: TGTGCCAGCAGCCTCCTAGACAGTCTTAGCGGGACTCCCTACGAGCAGTACTTC

D gene: -
clone size: -
V gene: TRBV10-2
J gene: TRBJ2-7
CDR3 protein: CASSVPSGTGNSYEQYF
CDR3 DNA: TGCGCCAGCAGTGTTCCTAGTGGAACTGGAAACTCCTACGAGCAGTACTTC

D gene: -
clone size: -
V gene: TRBV5-5
J gene: TRBJ2-1
CDR3 protein: CASSRSGSEANNEQFF
CDR3 DNA: TGTGCCAGCAGTCGTTCCGGCAGCGAAGCAAACAATGAGCAGTTCTTC

D gene: -
clone size: -
V gene: TRBV7-9
J gene: TRBJ1-5
CDR3 protein: CASSLRQSGQPQHF
CDR3 DNA: TGTGCCAGCAGCTTACGGCAGTCAGGGCAGCCCCAGCATTTT

D gene: -
clone size: -
V gene: TRBV27
J gene: TRBJ2-1
CDR3 protein: CASSYRRSGEQFF
CDR3 DNA: TGTGCCAGCAGTTACCGGAGGTCGGGTGAGCAGTTCTTC

D gene: -
clone size: -
V gene: TRBV9
J gene: TRBJ2-7
CDR3 protein: CASSVGQGPYEQYF
CDR3 DNA: TGTGCCAGCAGCGTGGGTCAGGGCCCCTACGAGCAGTACTTC

D gene: -
clone size: once
V gene: TRBV6-5
J gene: TRBJ2-1
CDR3 protein: CASSGEDRYNEQFF
CDR3 DNA: TGTGCCAGCAGTGGAGAAGACAGGTACAATGAGCAGTTCTTC

D gene: TRBD2
clone size: once
V gene: TRBV28
J gene: TRBJ2-1
CDR3 protein: CASSFPGLAAGTSEQFF
CDR3 DNA: TGTGCCAGCAGTTTCCCGGGACTAGCGGCCGGGACAAGTGAGCAGTTCTTC

D gene: -
clone size: -
V gene: TRBV5-4
J gene: TRBJ2-7
CDR3 protein: CASSLVPEGTGQYF
CDR3 DNA: TGTGCCAGCAGCTTGGTCCCGGAGGGGACGGGGCAGTACTTC

D gene: -
clone size: -
V gene: TRBV10-3
J gene: TRBJ2-7
CDR3 protein: CASEEGQGSYEQYF
CDR3 DNA: TGTGCCAGCGAGGAGGGCCAAGGGAGCTACGAGCAGTACTTC

D gene: TRBD1
clone size: -
V gene: TRBV28
J gene: TRBJ1-2
CDR3 protein: CASSSVPGQGWHGYTF
CDR3 DNA: TGTGCCAGCAGTTCAGTTCCGGGACAGGGGTGGCATGGCTACACCTTC

D gene: TRBD2
clone size: -
V gene: TRBV15
J gene: TRBJ2-7
CDR3 protein: CATSRAVTYSGLRLISSYEQYF
CDR3 DNA: TGTGCCACCAGCAGAGCGGTTACCTACTCGGGACTAAGACTGATATCCTCCTACGAGCAGTACTTC

D gene: TRBD1
clone size: -
V gene: TRBV2
J gene: TRBJ2-1
CDR3 protein: CASSETGTGGYNEQFF
CDR3 DNA: TGTGCCAGCAGCGAGACCGGGACAGGGGGCTACAATGAGCAGTTCTTC

D gene: -
clone size: -
V gene: TRBV9
J gene: TRBJ2-1
CDR3 protein: CASSVGGGPFNEQFF
CDR3 DNA: TGTGCCAGCAGCGTAGGTGGAGGGCCGTTCAATGAGCAGTTCTTC

D gene: -
clone size: -
V gene: TRBV5-1
J gene: TRBJ1-1
CDR3 protein: CASSSLRGDTEAFF
CDR3 DNA: TGCGCCAGCAGTTCCCTCAGGGGCGACACTGAAGCTTTCTTT

D gene: -
clone size: -
V gene: TRBV5-1
J gene: TRBJ2-5
CDR3 protein: CASSLVEGGETQYF
CDR3 DNA: TGCGCCAGCAGCTTGGTAGAGGGAGGAGAGACCCAGTACTTC

D gene: TRBD1
clone size: once
V gene: TRBV7-9
J gene: TRBJ1-1
CDR3 protein: CASSPGTGLTEAFF
CDR3 DNA: TGTGCCAGCAGCCCAGGGACAGGTCTCACTGAAGCTTTCTTT

D gene: TRBD2
clone size: -
V gene: TRBV7-9
J gene: TRBJ2-7
CDR3 protein: CASSPYTSGSYEQYF
CDR3 DNA: TGTGCCAGCAGCCCTTACACTAGCGGGAGTTACGAGCAGTACTTC

D gene: TRBD1
clone size: once
V gene: TRBV25-1
J gene: TRBJ2-5
CDR3 protein: CASSEGQGFSQETQYF
CDR3 DNA: TGTGCCAGCAGTGAAGGACAGGGCTTTTCTCAAGAGACCCAGTACTTC

D gene: -
clone size: -
V gene: TRBV5-6
J gene: TRBJ2-7
CDR3 protein: CASSLAGNLRDEQYF
CDR3 DNA: TGTGCCAGCAGCTTGGCGGGGAATTTAAGGGACGAGCAGTACTTC

D gene: -
clone size: -
V gene: TRBV28
J gene: TRBJ2-7
CDR3 protein: CASSPLVGGDYEQYF
CDR3 DNA: TGTGCCAGCTCTCCCTTAGTCGGCGGGGACTACGAGCAGTACTTC

D gene: -
clone size: -
V gene: TRBV5-6
J gene: TRBJ2-7
CDR3 protein: CASSRGAHEQYF
CDR3 DNA: TGTGCCAGCAGCCGCGGGGCCCACGAGCAGTACTTC

D gene: TRBD2
clone size: -
V gene: TRBV7-2
J gene: TRBJ2-7
CDR3 protein: CASRAGGDYEQYF
CDR3 DNA: TGTGCCAGTCGGGCGGGAGGGGACTACGAGCAGTACTTC

D gene: TRBD2
clone size: -
V gene: TRBV13
J gene: TRBJ2-3
CDR3 protein: CASSPGGGGGPDTQYF
CDR3 DNA: TGTGCCAGCAGCCCCGGGGGGGGCGGGGGACCAGATACGCAGTATTTT

D gene: -
clone size: -
V gene: TRBV5-4
J gene: TRBJ2-3
CDR3 protein: CASSLEGAYYTDTQYF
CDR3 DNA: TGTGCCAGCAGCTTAGAAGGAGCGTATTACACAGATACGCAGTATTTT

D gene: -
clone size: -
V gene: TRBV5-4
J gene: TRBJ2-1
CDR3 protein: CASSLWGGLRSNEQFF
CDR3 DNA: TGTGCCAGCAGCTTGTGGGGTGGACTGAGGTCCAATGAGCAGTTCTTC

D gene: TRBD2
clone size: -
V gene: TRBV13
J gene: TRBJ2-7
CDR3 protein: CASSSGLVYEQYF
CDR3 DNA: TGTGCCAGCAGCTCAGGACTAGTGTACGAGCAGTACTTC

D gene: TRBD1
clone size: once
V gene: TRBV5-1
J gene: TRBJ2-3
CDR3 protein: CASSPGQVTDTQYF
CDR3 DNA: TGCGCCAGCAGTCCGGGACAGGTCACAGATACGCAGTATTTT

D gene: TRBD2
clone size: -
V gene: TRBV7-9
J gene: TRBJ2-7
CDR3 protein: CASSTPGTSAGEQYF
CDR3 DNA: TGTGCCAGCAGCACTCCCGGGACTAGCGCCGGCGAGCAGTACTTC

D gene: TRBD1
clone size: -
V gene: TRBV5-4
J gene: TRBJ2-1
CDR3 protein: CASSLDRISYNEQFF
CDR3 DNA: TGTGCCAGCAGCCTGGACAGGATCTCCTACAATGAGCAGTTCTTC

D gene: -
clone size: -
V gene: TRBV5-5
J gene: TRBJ1-2
CDR3 protein: CASSLLFGEWEQNYGYTF
CDR3 DNA: TGTGCCAGCAGCTTGCTCTTCGGGGAATGGGAACAGAACTATGGCTACACCTTC

D gene: -
clone size: -
V gene: TRBV5-1
J gene: TRBJ1-2
CDR3 protein: CASSLGQDYGYTF
CDR3 DNA: TGCGCCAGCAGCTTGGGACAGGACTATGGCTACACCTTC

D gene: TRBD2
clone size: -
V gene: TRBV6-1
J gene: TRBJ2-7
CDR3 protein: CASSEGGEGLYEQYF
CDR3 DNA: TGTGCCAGCAGTGAAGGCGGGGAGGGCCTCTACGAGCAGTACTTC